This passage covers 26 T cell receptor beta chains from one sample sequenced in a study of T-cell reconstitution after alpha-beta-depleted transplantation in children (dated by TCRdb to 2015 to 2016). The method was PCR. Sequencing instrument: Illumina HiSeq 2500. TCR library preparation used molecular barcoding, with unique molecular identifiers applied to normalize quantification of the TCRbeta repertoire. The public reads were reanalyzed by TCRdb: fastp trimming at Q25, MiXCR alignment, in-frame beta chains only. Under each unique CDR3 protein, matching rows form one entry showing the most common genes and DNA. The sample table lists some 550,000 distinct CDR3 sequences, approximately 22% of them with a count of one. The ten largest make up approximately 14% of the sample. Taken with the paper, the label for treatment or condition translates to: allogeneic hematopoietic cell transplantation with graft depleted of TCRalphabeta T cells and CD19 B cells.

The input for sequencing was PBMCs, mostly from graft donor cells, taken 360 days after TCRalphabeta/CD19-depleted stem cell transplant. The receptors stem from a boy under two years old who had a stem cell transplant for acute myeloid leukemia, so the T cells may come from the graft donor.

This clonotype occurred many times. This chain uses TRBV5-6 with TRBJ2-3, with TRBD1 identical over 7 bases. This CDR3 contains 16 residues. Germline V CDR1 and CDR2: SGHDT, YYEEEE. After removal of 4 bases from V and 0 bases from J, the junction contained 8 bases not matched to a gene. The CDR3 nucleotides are TGTGCCAGCAGCCCTACGACAGGGTCTAGCACAGATACGCAGTATTTT. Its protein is CASSPTTGSSTDTQYF. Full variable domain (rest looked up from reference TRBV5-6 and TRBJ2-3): DAGVTQSPTHLIKTRGQQVTLRCSPKSGHDTVSWYQQALGQGPQFIFQYYEEEERQRGNFPDRFSGHQFPNYSSELNVNALLLGDSALYLCASSPTTGSSTDTQYFGPGTRLTVL.

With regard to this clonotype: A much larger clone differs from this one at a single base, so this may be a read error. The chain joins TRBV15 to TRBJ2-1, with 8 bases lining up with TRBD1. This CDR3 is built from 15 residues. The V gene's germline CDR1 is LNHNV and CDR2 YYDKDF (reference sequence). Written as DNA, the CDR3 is TGTGCCACCAGCATGGACAGGGCTACCTACAATGAGCGGTTCTTC. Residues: CATSMDRATYNERFF.

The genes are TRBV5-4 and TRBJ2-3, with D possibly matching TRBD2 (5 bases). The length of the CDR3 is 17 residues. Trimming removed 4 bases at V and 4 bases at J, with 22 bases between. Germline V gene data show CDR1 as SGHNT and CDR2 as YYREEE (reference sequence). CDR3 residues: CASSRRRNGVGADTQYF. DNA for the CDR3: TGTGCCAGCAGCCGGCGCAGGAACGGGGTTGGCGCAGATACGCAGTATTTT.

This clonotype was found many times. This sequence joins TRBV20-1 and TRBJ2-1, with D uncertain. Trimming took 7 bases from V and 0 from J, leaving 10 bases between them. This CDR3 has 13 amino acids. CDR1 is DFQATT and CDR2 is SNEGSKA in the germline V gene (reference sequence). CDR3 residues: CSVIPSSYNEQFF. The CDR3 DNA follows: TGCAGTGTTATCCCGAGCTCCTACAATGAGCAGTTCTTC.

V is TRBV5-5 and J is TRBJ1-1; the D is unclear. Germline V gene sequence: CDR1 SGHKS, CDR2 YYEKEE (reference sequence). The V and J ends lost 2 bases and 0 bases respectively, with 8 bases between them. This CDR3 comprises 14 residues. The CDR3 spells CASSFPPLNTEAFF. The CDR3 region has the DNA TGTGCCAGCAGCTTTCCGCCTCTGAACACTGAAGCTTTCTTT. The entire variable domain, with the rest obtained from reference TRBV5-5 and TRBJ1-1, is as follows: DAGVTQSPTHLIKTRGQQVTLRCSPISGHKSVSWYQQVLGQGPQFIFQYYEKEERGRGNFPDRFSARQFPNYSSELNVNALLLGDSALYLCASSFPPLNTEAFFGQGTRLTVV.

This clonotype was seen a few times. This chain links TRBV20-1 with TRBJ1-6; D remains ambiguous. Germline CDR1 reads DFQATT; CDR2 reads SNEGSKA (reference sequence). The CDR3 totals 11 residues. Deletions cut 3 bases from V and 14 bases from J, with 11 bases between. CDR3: CSAREMGSLHF. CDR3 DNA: TGCAGTGCTAGGGAGATGGGGTCCCTCCACTTT.

This CDR3 reads CSAPAELTDTQYF. The CDR3, as DNA: TGCAGTGCTCCCGCAGAGCTCACAGATACGCAGTATTTT. This chain connects TRBV20-1 to TRBJ2-3, with D unresolved. This CDR3 is built from 13 residues. Per germline, CDR1 DFQATT and CDR2 SNEGSKA (reference sequence). Trimming removed 5 bases at V and 2 bases at J, with 11 bases between.

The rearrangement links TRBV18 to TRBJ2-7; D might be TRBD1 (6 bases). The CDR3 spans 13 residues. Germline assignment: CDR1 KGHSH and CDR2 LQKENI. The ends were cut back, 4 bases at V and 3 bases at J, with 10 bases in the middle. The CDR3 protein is CASSREGGYEQYV. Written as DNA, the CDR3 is TGTGCCAGCTCACGCGAAGGGGGCTACGAGCAGTACGTC.

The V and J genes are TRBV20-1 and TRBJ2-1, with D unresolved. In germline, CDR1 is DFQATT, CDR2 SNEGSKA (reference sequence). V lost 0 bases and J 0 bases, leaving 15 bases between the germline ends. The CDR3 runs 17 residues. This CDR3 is CSARDTWPTGSYNEQFF. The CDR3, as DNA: TGCAGTGCTAGAGATACGTGGCCGACCGGCTCCTACAATGAGCAGTTCTTC.

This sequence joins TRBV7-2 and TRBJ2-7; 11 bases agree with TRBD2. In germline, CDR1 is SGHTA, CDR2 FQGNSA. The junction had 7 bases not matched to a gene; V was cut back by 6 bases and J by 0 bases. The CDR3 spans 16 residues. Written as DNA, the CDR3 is TGTGCCAGCAGGGAGACTAGCGGGGATGGCTCCTACGAGCAGTACTTC. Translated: CASRETSGDGSYEQYF.

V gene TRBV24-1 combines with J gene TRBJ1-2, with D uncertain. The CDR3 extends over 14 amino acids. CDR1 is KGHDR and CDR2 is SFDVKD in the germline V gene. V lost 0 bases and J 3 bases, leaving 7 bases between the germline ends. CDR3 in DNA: TGTGCCACCAGTGATTTGGGGCGGGACTATGGCTACACCTTC. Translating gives CATSDLGRDYGYTF.

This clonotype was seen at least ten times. The DNA of the CDR3 is TGCAGTGCTAGAGCTGAGACTAGCGGATCCTACGAGCAGTACTTC. The encoded protein is CSARAETSGSYEQYF. The V gene is TRBV20-1, the J gene TRBJ2-7, with 9 positions matching TRBD2. Germline CDR1 is DFQATT and CDR2 is SNEGSKA (reference sequence). Trimming at V came to 1 base and at J to 1 base, leaving 5 bases not matched to a gene. The CDR3 has 15 amino acids.

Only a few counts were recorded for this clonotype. The CDR3 bases are TGTGCCAGCAGCTTAGATCCGGGGCGAATTCAGTACTTC. Its translation is CASSLDPGRIQYF. The chain is built from TRBV11-2 and TRBJ2-4; tentatively, D is TRBD1 or TRBD2 (5 bases each). CDR1 and CDR2 (germline): SGHAT, FQNNGV. The length of the CDR3 is 13 residues. V was shortened by 0 bases and J by 10 bases, with 10 bases between the two germline ends.

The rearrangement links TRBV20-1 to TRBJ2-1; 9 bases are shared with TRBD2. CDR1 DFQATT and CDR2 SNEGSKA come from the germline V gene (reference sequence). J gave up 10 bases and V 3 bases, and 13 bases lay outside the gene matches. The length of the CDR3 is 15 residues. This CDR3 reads CSARYHPAGGGEQFF. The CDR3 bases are TGCAGTGCTAGGTACCATCCAGCGGGGGGCGGCGAGCAGTTCTTC.

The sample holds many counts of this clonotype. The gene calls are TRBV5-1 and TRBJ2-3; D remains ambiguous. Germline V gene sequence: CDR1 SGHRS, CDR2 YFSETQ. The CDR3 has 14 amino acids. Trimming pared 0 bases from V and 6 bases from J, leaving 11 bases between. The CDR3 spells CASSLDSNRDTQYF. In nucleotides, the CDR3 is TGCGCCAGCAGCTTGGATTCAAACCGGGATACGCAGTATTTT.

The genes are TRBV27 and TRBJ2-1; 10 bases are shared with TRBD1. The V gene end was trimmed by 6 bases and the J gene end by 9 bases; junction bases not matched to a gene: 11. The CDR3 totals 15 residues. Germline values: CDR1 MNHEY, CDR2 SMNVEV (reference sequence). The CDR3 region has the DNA TGTGCCAGCAGAAGACAGGGGGCTAAAGATAGTGAGCAGTTCTTC. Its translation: CASRRQGAKDSEQFF.

The chain's CDR3 is CSYPMPTGELFF. For the CDR3, the DNA is TGCAGTTACCCAATGCCCACCGGGGAGCTGTTTTTT. The chain carries TRBV20-1 and TRBJ2-2, with D hard to call. This CDR3 contains 12 residues. The V end was cut by 8 bases, the J end by 4 bases, with 11 bases between. Germline lookup yields CDR1 DFQATT and CDR2 SNEGSKA (reference sequence).

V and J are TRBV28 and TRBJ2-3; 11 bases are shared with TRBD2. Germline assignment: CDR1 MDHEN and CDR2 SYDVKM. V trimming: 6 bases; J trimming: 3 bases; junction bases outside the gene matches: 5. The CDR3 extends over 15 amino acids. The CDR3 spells CASSKPSGGTDTQYF. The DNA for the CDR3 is TGTGCCAGCAGCAAACCTAGCGGGGGGACAGATACGCAGTATTTT.

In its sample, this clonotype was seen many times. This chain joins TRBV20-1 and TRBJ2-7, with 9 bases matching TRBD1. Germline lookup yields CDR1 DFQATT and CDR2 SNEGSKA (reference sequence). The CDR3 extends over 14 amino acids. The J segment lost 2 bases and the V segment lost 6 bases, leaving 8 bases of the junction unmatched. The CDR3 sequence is CSASPGQGAYEQYF. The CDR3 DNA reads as TGCAGTGCAAGTCCGGGACAGGGCGCCTACGAGCAGTACTTC.

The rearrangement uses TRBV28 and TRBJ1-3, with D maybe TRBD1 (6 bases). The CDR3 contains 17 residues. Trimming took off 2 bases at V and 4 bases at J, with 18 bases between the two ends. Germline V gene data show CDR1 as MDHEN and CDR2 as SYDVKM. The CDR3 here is CASSLTGHRTSGNTIYF. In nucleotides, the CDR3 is TGTGCCAGCAGTTTAACGGGACACCGTACCTCCGGAAACACCATATATTTT.

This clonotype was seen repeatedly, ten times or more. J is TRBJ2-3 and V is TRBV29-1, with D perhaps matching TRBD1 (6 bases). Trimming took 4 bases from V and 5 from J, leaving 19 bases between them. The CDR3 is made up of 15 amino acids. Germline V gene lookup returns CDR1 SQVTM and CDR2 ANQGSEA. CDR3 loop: CSVGGLQGIQDTQYF. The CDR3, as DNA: TGCAGCGTTGGGGGGCTACAGGGTATACAAGATACGCAGTATTTT.

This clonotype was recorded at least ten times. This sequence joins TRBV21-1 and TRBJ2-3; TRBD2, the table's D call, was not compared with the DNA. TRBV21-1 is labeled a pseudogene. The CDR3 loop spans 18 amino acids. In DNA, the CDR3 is TGTGCCAGCAGCAAAGAAGAGGTGTGGACCACCGGGGCAGATACGCAGTATTTT. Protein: CASSKEEVWTTGADTQYF.

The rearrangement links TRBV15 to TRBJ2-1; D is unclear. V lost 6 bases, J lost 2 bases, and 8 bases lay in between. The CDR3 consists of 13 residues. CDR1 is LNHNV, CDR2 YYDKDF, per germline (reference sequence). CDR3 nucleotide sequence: TGTGCCACCAGTGGGAATACCTACAATGAGCAGTTCTTC. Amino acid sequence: CATSGNTYNEQFF.

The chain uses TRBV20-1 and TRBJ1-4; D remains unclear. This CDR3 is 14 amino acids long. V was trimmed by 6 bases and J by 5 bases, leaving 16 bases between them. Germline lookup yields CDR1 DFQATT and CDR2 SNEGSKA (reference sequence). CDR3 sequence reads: CSAWVREANEKLFF. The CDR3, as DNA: TGCAGTGCCTGGGTCCGGGAAGCAAATGAAAAACTGTTTTTT.

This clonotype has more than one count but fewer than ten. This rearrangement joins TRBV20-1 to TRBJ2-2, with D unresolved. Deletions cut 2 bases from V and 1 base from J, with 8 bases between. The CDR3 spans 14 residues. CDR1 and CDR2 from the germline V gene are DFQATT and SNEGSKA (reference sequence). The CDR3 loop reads CSARISGNTGELFF. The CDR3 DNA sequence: TGCAGTGCTAGAATATCGGGGAACACCGGGGAGCTGTTTTTT.

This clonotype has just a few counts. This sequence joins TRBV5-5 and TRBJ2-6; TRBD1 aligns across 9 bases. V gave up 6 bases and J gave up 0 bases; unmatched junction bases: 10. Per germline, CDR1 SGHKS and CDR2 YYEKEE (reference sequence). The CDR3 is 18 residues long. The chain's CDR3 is CASTIRGQGSSGANVLTF. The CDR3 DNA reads TGTGCCAGCACCATTAGGGGACAGGGATCCTCTGGGGCCAACGTCCTGACTTTC.